One sample yielded the 16 T cell receptor beta chains listed below, sequenced in a study of cytomegalovirus exposure and HLA in healthy donors. The PCR used 60 Vbeta and 13 Jbeta primers. The assay was immunoSEQ multiplex PCR, and TCRdb's table has in-frame clones only and misses some. Here the sample spans approximately 100,000 clones, 70% to 85% being singletons. Material: PBMCs. The receptors shown here come from a woman aged 18-29 years in good health and CMV-seropositive.

This sequence joins TRBV30 and TRBJ1-1; the D gene is possibly TRBD1 (6 bases). The CDR3 is made up of 17 amino acids. The germline V and J ends were trimmed by 3 bases and 0 bases, with 20 bases remaining between them. The germline V gene encodes CDR1 GTSNPN and CDR2 SVGIG (reference sequence). The CDR3 nucleotides read TGTGCCTGGAGGGGGGGGCAGACAGAGGGGGTGAACACTGAAGCTTTCTTT. Amino acid sequence: CAWRGGQTEGVNTEAFF.

This rearrangement joins TRBV28 to TRBJ1-1; possible D gene TRBD1, 5 bases. Trimming stripped 1 base from V and 6 bases from J, with 18 bases between. The germline V gene has CDR1 MDHEN and CDR2 SYDVKM. The CDR3 consists of 16 residues. CDR3 loop: CASSLYEEGIRAEAFF. CDR3 coding DNA: TGTGCCAGCAGTTTATATGAGGAGGGGATCAGGGCTGAAGCTTTCTTT.

The chain links TRBV18 to TRBJ2-5; 11 bases are a match to TRBD2. The CDR3 is 16 amino acids. CDR1 and CDR2 (germline): KGHSH, LQKENI. The J segment lost 1 base and the V segment lost 3 bases, leaving 4 bases of the junction unmatched. The chain's CDR3 is CASSPGLAGLQETQYF. In DNA form, the CDR3 reads TGTGCCAGCTCACCCGGACTAGCGGGCCTCCAAGAGACCCAGTACTTC. The full variable domain, its missing parts supplied by reference TRBV18 and TRBJ2-5, is NAGVMQNPRHLVRRRGQEARLRCSPMKGHSHVYWYRQLPEEGLKFMVYLQKENIIDESGMPKERFSAEFPKEGPSILRIQQVVRGDSAAYFCASSPGLAGLQETQYFGPGTRLLVL.

This sequence joins TRBV10-3 and TRBJ2-7, with 8 bases that match TRBD2. Germline assignment: CDR1 ENHRY and CDR2 SYGVKD. The CDR3 has 14 residues. The junction had 10 bases not matched to a gene; V was cut back by 10 bases and J by 2 bases. The DNA for the CDR3 is TGTGCCACCGCTGCGGCGGGAGGCACCTACGAGCAGTACTTC. Translation gives CATAAAGGTYEQYF.

This rearrangement joins TRBV5-6 to TRBJ2-7; 14 bases are a match to TRBD2. Germline V CDR1 and CDR2: SGHDT, YYEEEE. V lost 4 bases, J lost 0 bases, and 12 bases stayed unmatched. This CDR3 comprises 19 residues. The CDR3 reads CASSRRRLAGGVSSYEQYF. The CDR3 DNA reads TGTGCCAGCAGCAGGAGGAGACTAGCGGGAGGGGTGAGCTCCTACGAGCAGTACTTC.

This clone appeared a single time. This chain connects TRBV25-1 to TRBJ2-2; the match to TRBD2 covers 7 bases. The CDR3 loop spans 14 amino acids. CDR1 is MGHDK, CDR2 SYGVNS, per germline. After removal of 1 base from V and 8 bases from J, the junction contained 4 bases not matched to a gene. In DNA, the CDR3 is TGTGCCAGCAGTGAATCGGGGGGAACGGGGGAGCTGTTTTTT. As protein: CASSESGGTGELFF.

The chain couples TRBV2 to TRBJ1-3, with D possibly matching TRBD1 (5 bases). V dropped 10 bases and J dropped 2 bases, with 12 bases sitting between them. Germline V gene data show CDR1 as SNHLY and CDR2 as FYNNEI. The CDR3 runs 13 residues. The CDR3 sequence: CATGGGAGNTIYF. CDR3 coding DNA: TGTGCCACCGGCGGGGGAGCTGGAAACACCATATATTTT. Full variable domain (outside the CDR3, taken from reference TRBV2 and TRBJ1-3): EPEVTQTPSHQVTQMGQEVILRCVPISNHLYFYWYRQILGQKVEFLVSFYNNEISEKSEIFDDQFSVERPDGSNFTLKIRSTKLEDSAMYFCATGGGAGNTIYFGEGSWLTVV.

The V and J genes are TRBV5-1 and TRBJ1-1; D call uncertain. V was pared by 4 bases and J by 4 bases, with 14 bases between. CDR1 is SGHRS and CDR2 is YFSETQ in the germline V gene. This CDR3 region has 14 residues. The DNA for the CDR3 is TGCGCCAGCAGCGGAGGAGGAGTCAGCACTGAAGCTTTCTTT. It encodes CASSGGGVSTEAFF.

The gene calls are TRBV5-4 and TRBJ1-2; 7 nucleotides line up with TRBD1. J gave up 5 bases and V 3 bases, and 4 bases lay outside the gene matches. Germline CDR1 SGHNT, CDR2 YYREEE (reference sequence). CDR3 size: 13 residues. The CDR3 reads CASSYRGIYGYTF. The DNA of the CDR3 is TGTGCCAGCAGCTACAGGGGTATATATGGCTACACCTTC. Drawing the rest from reference TRBV5-4 and TRBJ1-2, the complete variable domain is ETGVTQSPTHLIKTRGQQVTLRCSSQSGHNTVSWYQQALGQGPQFIFQYYREEENGRGNFPPRFSGLQFPNYSSELNVNALELDDSALYLCASSYRGIYGYTFGSGTRLTVV.

This clone was seen ten or more times. This chain uses TRBV6-5 with TRBJ2-1; 9 bases map to TRBD1. CDR3 length: 16 amino acids. V was clipped by 4 bases and J by 8 bases; unmatched bases: 12. Per germline, CDR1 MNHEY and CDR2 SVGAGI. CDR3 nucleotide sequence: TGTGCCAGCAGTTCCAGCCCCGGGACAGGGACCCATGAGCAGTTCTTC. Translated, it gives CASSSSPGTGTHEQFF.

The V and J genes are TRBV30 and TRBJ2-2, with D perhaps TRBD2 (6 bases). Trimming removed 0 bases from V and 6 bases from J, with 17 bases in between. The CDR3 has 16 residues. Germline CDR1 and CDR2: GTSNPN and SVGIG (reference sequence). CDR3 sequence reads: CAWSVGGLQGAGELFF. CDR3 DNA: TGTGCCTGGAGTGTCGGGGGATTGCAGGGCGCCGGGGAGCTGTTTTTT.

The CDR3 coding sequence is TGTGCCAGCAGAGCAGGGTGGGACGGGGAGCTGTTTTTT. Its translation: CASRAGWDGELFF. J is TRBJ2-2 and V is TRBV6-1, with D possibly being TRBD1 (5 bases). Germline CDR1 is MNHNS and CDR2 is SASEGT. Trimming cost V 6 bases and J 7 bases, with 12 bases left between them. The CDR3 length is 13 residues.

This sequence joins TRBV15 and TRBJ2-5; D not resolved. The V end was cut by 4 bases, the J end by 4 bases, with 7 bases between. The CDR3 runs 12 residues. Per germline, CDR1 LNHNV and CDR2 YYDKDF (reference sequence). In DNA form, the CDR3 reads TGTGCCACCAGCATTTCGGGAGAGACCCAGTACTTC. Translation: CATSISGETQYF.

The genes are TRBV5-1 and TRBJ2-6, with D tentatively TRBD2 (5 bases). The germline V and J ends were trimmed by 4 bases and 0 bases, with 5 bases remaining between them. The germline V gene encodes CDR1 SGHRS and CDR2 YFSETQ. This CDR3 is built from 14 residues. CDR3 protein: CASSRDSGANVLTF. Here the CDR3 DNA reads TGCGCCAGCAGCCGGGACTCTGGGGCCAACGTCCTGACTTTC.

This clone appeared a few times. The J gene is TRBJ1-5, the V gene TRBV10-3; D not resolved. Germline-derived CDR1 and CDR2 are ENHRY and SYGVKD. V gave up 2 bases and J gave up 4 bases, with 3 bases separating them. The CDR3 runs 12 residues. The CDR3 region is CAISEPNQPQHF. The DNA of the CDR3 is TGTGCCATCAGTGAGCCTAATCAGCCCCAGCATTTT.

The chain couples TRBV5-4 to TRBJ1-2; D might be TRBD1 (6 bases). Between the trimmed V and J ends, which lost 4 bases and 8 bases, there was a span of 18 bases. The germline V gene has CDR1 SGHNT and CDR2 YYREEE (reference sequence). The CDR3 loop spans 14 amino acids. Here the CDR3 DNA reads TGTGCCAGCAGCCAACAGGGTGAAGTAGGAGGCTACACCTTC. It yields the protein CASSQQGEVGGYTF.